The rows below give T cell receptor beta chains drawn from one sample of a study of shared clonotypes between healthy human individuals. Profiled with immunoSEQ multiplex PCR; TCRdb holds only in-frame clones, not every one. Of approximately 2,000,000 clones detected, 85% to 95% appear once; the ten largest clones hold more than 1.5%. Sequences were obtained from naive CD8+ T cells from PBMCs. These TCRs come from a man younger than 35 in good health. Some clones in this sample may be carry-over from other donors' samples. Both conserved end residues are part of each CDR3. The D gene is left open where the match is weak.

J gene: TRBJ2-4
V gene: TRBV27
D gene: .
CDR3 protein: CASGKQGRGLKNIQYF
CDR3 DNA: TGTGCCAGCGGAAAACAGGGCAGAGGGCTCAAAAACATTCAGTACTTC

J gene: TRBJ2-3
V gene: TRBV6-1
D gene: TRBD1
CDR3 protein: CASSETQGALFINTQYF
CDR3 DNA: TGTGCCAGCAGTGAAACGCAGGGGGCTCTTTTTATTAATACGCAGTATTTT

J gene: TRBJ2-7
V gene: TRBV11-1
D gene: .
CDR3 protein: CASRLSKGYEQYF
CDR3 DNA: TGTGCCAGCAGGCTATCCAAGGGCTACGAGCAGTACTTC

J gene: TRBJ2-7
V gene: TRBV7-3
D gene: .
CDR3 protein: CASSLNPRDTEAGYEQYF
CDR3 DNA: TGTGCCAGCAGCTTAAACCCCCGGGACACGGAGGCGGGCTACGAGCAGTACTTC

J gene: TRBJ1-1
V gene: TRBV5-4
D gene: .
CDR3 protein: CASSFMGGDFTEAFF
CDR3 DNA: TGTGCCAGCAGCTTTATGGGGGGTGACTTCACTGAAGCTTTCTTT

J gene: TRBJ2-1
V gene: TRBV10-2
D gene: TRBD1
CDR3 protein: CASSEPTDRDPGEQFF
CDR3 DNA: TGCGCCAGCAGTGAGCCAACCGACAGGGATCCTGGTGAGCAGTTCTTC

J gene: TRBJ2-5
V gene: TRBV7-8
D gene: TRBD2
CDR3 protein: CASSFRMAGGVQYQETQYF
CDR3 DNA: TGTGCCAGCAGCTTCCGAATGGCGGGAGGCGTGCAGTACCAAGAGACCCAGTACTTC

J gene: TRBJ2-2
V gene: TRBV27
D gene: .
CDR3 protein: CASSFSLDPTGELFF
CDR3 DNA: TGTGCCAGCAGTTTTTCGCTAGACCCTACCGGGGAGCTGTTTTTT

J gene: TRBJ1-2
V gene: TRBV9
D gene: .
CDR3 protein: CASSLREMNYGYTF
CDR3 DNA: TGTGCCAGCAGCCTCAGGGAAATGAACTATGGCTACACCTTC

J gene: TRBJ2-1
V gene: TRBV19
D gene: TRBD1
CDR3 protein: CASLGDRGNNEQFF
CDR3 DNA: TGTGCCAGCCTGGGGGACAGGGGTAACAATGAGCAGTTCTTC